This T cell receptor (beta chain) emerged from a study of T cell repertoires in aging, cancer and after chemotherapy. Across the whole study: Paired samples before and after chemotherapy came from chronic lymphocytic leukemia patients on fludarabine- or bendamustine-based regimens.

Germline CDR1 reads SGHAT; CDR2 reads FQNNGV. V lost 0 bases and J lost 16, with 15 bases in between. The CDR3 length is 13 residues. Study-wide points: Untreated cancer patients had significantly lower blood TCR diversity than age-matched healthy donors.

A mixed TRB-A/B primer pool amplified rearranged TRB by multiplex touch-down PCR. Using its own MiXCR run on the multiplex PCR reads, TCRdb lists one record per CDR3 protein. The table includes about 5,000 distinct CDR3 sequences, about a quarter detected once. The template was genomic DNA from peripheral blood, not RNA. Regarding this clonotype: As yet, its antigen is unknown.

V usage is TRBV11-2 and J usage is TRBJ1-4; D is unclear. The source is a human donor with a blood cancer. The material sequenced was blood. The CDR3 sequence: CASSLDLGSGKFF. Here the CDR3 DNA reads TGTGCCAGCAGCTTAGATTTAGGGTCTGGCAAGTTTTTT.